The 29 T cell receptor beta chains reported below all come from one sample, sequenced in a study of T-cell reconstitution after alpha-beta-depleted transplantation in children. Unique molecular identifiers featured in how the TCRbeta library was prepared. MiXCR, applied by TCRdb to the PCR reads, yields one record per CDR3 protein. The top ten hold around two fifths of the sample, which has around 50,000 distinct CDR3 sequences, about 50% seen once. Sequenced material: peripheral blood, taken before TCRalphabeta/CD19-depleted stem cell transplant. Source of these receptors: a boy under three years old with SCID, due to receive a stem cell transplant.

The gene calls are TRBV10-3 and TRBJ2-3; the D is unclear. Germline CDR1 and CDR2: ENHRY and SYGVKD. The CDR3 runs to 15 residues. Trimming cost V 2 bases and J 2 bases, with 11 bases left between them. The DNA for the CDR3 is TGTGCCATCAGTGAGAGGACCGACCTCACAGATACGCAGTATTTT. Translation gives CAISERTDLTDTQYF.

This clonotype appeared many times. The CDR3 loop reads CSALGQQETQYF. In DNA form, the CDR3 reads TGCAGTGCATTAGGACAGCAAGAGACCCAGTACTTC. This chain connects TRBV20-1 to TRBJ2-5, with D perhaps TRBD1 (6 bases). With 6 bases removed from V and 2 bases from J, the gap between germline ends came to 10 bases. The CDR3 has 12 residues. Germline assignment: CDR1 DFQATT and CDR2 SNEGSKA (reference sequence).

V and J are TRBV6-5 and TRBJ2-3; 13 positions match TRBD2. Trimming removed 4 bases from V and 5 bases from J; junction bases left unmatched: 9. Per the germline V gene, CDR1 is MNHEY and CDR2 is SVGAGI. The CDR3 sequence is 17 residues long. CDR3 sequence: CASSLTLAGGPGDTQYF. The CDR3 bases are TGTGCCAGCAGTTTAACACTAGCGGGGGGGCCGGGAGATACGCAGTATTTT.

This chain joins TRBV5-6 and TRBJ2-7; D may be TRBD1 (6 bases). This CDR3 comprises 14 residues. With 2 bases removed from V and 3 bases from J, the gap between germline ends came to 12 bases. Germline CDR1 is SGHDT and CDR2 is YYEEEE. Written as DNA, the CDR3 is TGTGCCAGCAGCTTAGGACAGTACAGCTACGAGCAGTACTTC. It codes for CASSLGQYSYEQYF.

The chain combines TRBV6-2 or TRBV6-3 with TRBJ1-5, with TRBD1 identical over 9 bases. This CDR3 spans 16 amino acids. Germline V gene lookup returns CDR1 MNHEY and CDR2 SVGEGT. The ends lost 0 bases at V and 5 bases at J; junction bases unmatched: 5. CDR3: CASSYSYRGLDQPQHF. Here the CDR3 DNA reads TGTGCCAGCAGTTACTCGTACAGGGGGCTAGATCAGCCCCAGCATTTT.

In its sample, this clonotype was seen a few times. This chain links TRBV7-2 with TRBJ2-5; 11 bases fit TRBD2. With 8 bases clipped from V and 5 bases from J, the junction kept 10 bases outside the gene matches. Germline CDR1 is SGHTA and CDR2 is FQGNSA. The CDR3 extends over 15 amino acids. The CDR3: CASGVAGGPGETQYF. CDR3 nucleotides: TGTGCCAGCGGTGTAGCGGGGGGGCCAGGGGAGACCCAGTACTTC.

The V call is TRBV20-1, the J call TRBJ1-6; TRBD1 might be the D (6 bases). V dropped 6 bases and J dropped 14 bases, with 14 bases sitting between them. Germline-derived CDR1 and CDR2 are DFQATT and SNEGSKA (reference sequence). The length of the CDR3 is 11 residues. Here the CDR3 reads CSARDTSALHF. CDR3 nucleotide sequence: TGCAGTGCCCGGGACACCTCGGCCCTCCACTTT.

This clonotype was seen a handful of times. The chain carries TRBV7-8 and TRBJ2-7; the match to TRBD2 covers 11 bases. Germline V gene lookup returns CDR1 SGHVS and CDR2 FQNEAQ. This CDR3 is 14 amino acids long. The V segment lost 6 bases and the J segment 4 bases; nucleotides outside the gene matches: 5. CDR3 nucleotide sequence: TGTGCCAGCAGTACTAGCGGGGGTTTTTACGAGCAGTACTTC. Translation gives CASSTSGGFYEQYF.

This clonotype was recorded at least ten times. The V gene is TRBV6-5, the J gene TRBJ2-7; D may be TRBD1 or TRBD2 (5 bases each). V was trimmed by 2 bases and J by 3 bases, leaving 11 bases between them. Germline CDR1 MNHEY, CDR2 SVGAGI. The CDR3 totals 14 residues. CDR3 loop: CASSYRDGFYEQYF. For the CDR3, the DNA is TGTGCCAGCAGTTACAGGGACGGCTTCTACGAGCAGTACTTC.

The V and J genes are TRBV5-1 and TRBJ2-3, with 9 bases identical to TRBD1. Germline lookup yields CDR1 SGHRS and CDR2 YFSETQ. The CDR3 has 15 residues. Trimming cost V 0 bases and J 1 base; bases outside gene matches: 0. In DNA form, the CDR3 reads TGCGCCAGCAGCTTGGGGGACAGGGGCACAGATACGCAGTATTTT. This translates into CASSLGDRGTDTQYF. Filled out from reference TRBV5-1 and TRBJ2-3, the complete variable domain reads KAGVTQTPRYLIKTRGQQVTLSCSPISGHRSVSWYQQTPGQGLQFLFEYFSETQRNKGNFPGRFSGRQFSNSRSEMNVSTLELGDSALYLCASSLGDRGTDTQYFGPGTRLTVL.

The chain carries TRBV5-1 and TRBJ1-1, with TRBD1 matching 7 bases. Unmatched junction bases numbered 7, after V lost 7 bases and J lost 1 base. Germline V gene lookup returns CDR1 SGHRS and CDR2 YFSETQ. The CDR3 sequence is 14 residues long. The CDR3 region is CASRRQGWNTEAFF. CDR3 DNA: TGCGCCAGCCGAAGACAGGGATGGAACACTGAAGCTTTCTTT.

This chain links TRBV20-1 with TRBJ2-1; 7 nucleotides line up with TRBD2. The CDR3 is 16 residues long. Germline-derived CDR1 and CDR2 are DFQATT and SNEGSKA (reference sequence). Germline trimming cut 0 bases from V and 3 bases from J; bases unmatched to any gene: 8. The CDR3 sequence: CSARELPGLFYNEQFF. CDR3 DNA sequence: TGCAGTGCTAGAGAGTTGCCGGGACTATTCTACAATGAGCAGTTCTTC.

The rearrangement uses TRBV25-1 and TRBJ1-5, with a possible D match to TRBD1 (5 bases). In germline, CDR1 is MGHDK, CDR2 SYGVNS. CDR3 length: 17 amino acids. V lost 3 bases and J lost 6, with 21 bases in between. Here the CDR3 DNA reads TGTGCCAGCAGTGACGGACACACGAACTCGGGGGGTCAGCCCCAGCATTTT. It codes for CASSDGHTNSGGQPQHF.

The rearrangement uses TRBV6-5 and TRBJ2-7; possible D gene TRBD2, 6 bases. CDR3 length: 14 amino acids. The ends were cut back, 0 bases at V and 3 bases at J, with 9 bases in the middle. Germline values: CDR1 MNHEY, CDR2 SVGAGI. This CDR3 reads CASSYSTGDYEQYF. DNA of the CDR3: TGTGCCAGCAGTTACTCGACGGGAGACTACGAGCAGTACTTC.

This clonotype has a handful of counts. The V gene is TRBV7-9, the J gene TRBJ2-7; D may be TRBD1 (7 bases). The CDR3 is made up of 17 amino acids. Germline V gene sequence: CDR1 SEHNR, CDR2 FQNEAQ (reference sequence). V was trimmed by 3 bases and J by 0 bases, leaving 18 bases between them. The chain's CDR3 is CASSLRGQGEVSYEQYF. The CDR3 region has the DNA TGTGCCAGCAGCTTGAGGGGTCAGGGGGAGGTCTCCTACGAGCAGTACTTC.

This clonotype came up many times. This chain joins TRBV7-2 and TRBJ2-5; unclear D gene. The length of the CDR3 is 14 residues. Germline assignment: CDR1 SGHTA and CDR2 FQGNSA. V dropped 5 bases and J dropped 2 bases, with 12 bases sitting between them. CDR3 loop: CASSRSLPQETQYF. CDR3 bases: TGTGCCAGCAGCCGAAGTCTGCCTCAAGAGACCCAGTACTTC.

This clonotype was found a few times. The gene calls are TRBV6-2 or TRBV6-3 and TRBJ2-1; 12 positions match TRBD2. Germline trimming cut 6 bases from V and 8 bases from J; bases unmatched to any gene: 11. Germline CDR1 is MNHEY and CDR2 is SVGEGT. The CDR3 covers 16 residues. Written as DNA, the CDR3 is TGTGCCAGCAGGCCCGGACTAGCGGGGTACTGGCATGAGCAGTTCTTC. Its translation: CASRPGLAGYWHEQFF.

This clonotype was counted a few times. The chain employs TRBV12-3 or TRBV12-4 and TRBJ2-1; perhaps TRBD2 as D (5 bases). The V end lost 5 bases, the J end lost 6 bases, and 14 bases lay between the germline ends. This CDR3 spans 14 amino acids. The CDR3 region is CASSKFIEGNEQFF. The DNA of the CDR3 is TGTGCCAGCAGTAAATTCATAGAGGGCAATGAGCAGTTCTTC.

This chain links TRBV9 with TRBJ2-7; TRBD1 matches at 8 bases. Germline trimming cut 3 bases from V and 9 bases from J; bases unmatched to any gene: 5. The CDR3 extends over 12 amino acids. Germline CDR1 reads SGDLS; CDR2 reads YYNGEE. The CDR3 bases are TGTGCCAGCAGCGCAGACAGGGGATTGCAGTACTTC. Protein: CASSADRGLQYF.

The chain carries TRBV5-6 and TRBJ2-3; 7 nucleotides line up with TRBD1. The V and J ends lost 5 bases and 4 bases, in that order; junction bases with no gene match: 10. The germline gives CDR1 SGHDT, CDR2 YYEEEE. CDR3 length equals 15 residues. CDR3 DNA: TGTGCCAGCAGTTCTCCCGAACAGGGGCCAGATACGCAGTATTTT. Protein product: CASSSPEQGPDTQYF.

The chain is built from TRBV9 and TRBJ1-6; D remains ambiguous. The CDR3 extends over 16 amino acids. Germline values: CDR1 SGDLS, CDR2 YYNGEE. Trimming shortened V by 2 bases and J by 0 bases, and 9 bases separated the two germline ends. The CDR3 is CASSVEASSYNSPLHF. In DNA form, the CDR3 reads TGTGCCAGCAGCGTTGAAGCGAGCTCCTATAATTCACCCCTCCACTTT.

The chain is built from TRBV28 and TRBJ1-1; D uncertain. Germline CDR1 MDHEN, CDR2 SYDVKM. The V and J ends lost 5 bases and 4 bases respectively, with 17 bases between them. CDR3 length: 15 amino acids. The CDR3 nucleotides read TGTGCCAGCAGTCTGGCGGCGAGTGGGCGCACTGAAGCTTTCTTT. Protein sequence: CASSLAASGRTEAFF.

This chain uses TRBV28 with TRBJ1-1, with D possibly matching TRBD1 (5 bases). The V end lost 1 base, the J end lost 4 bases, and 22 bases lay between the germline ends. The CDR3 totals 18 residues. Germline V gene sequence: CDR1 MDHEN, CDR2 SYDVKM. The CDR3 loop is CASSLLVAGISGVTEAFF. Written as DNA, the CDR3 is TGTGCCAGCAGTTTATTAGTAGCCGGGATTTCGGGGGTCACTGAAGCTTTCTTT.

The rearrangement links TRBV6-1 to TRBJ2-3; D may correspond to TRBD1 or TRBD2 (5 bases each). Germline-derived CDR1 and CDR2 are MNHNS and SASEGT. V was clipped by 6 bases and J by 1 base, with 14 bases between them. The length of the CDR3 is 15 residues. CDR3 nucleotide sequence: TGTGCCAGCAGCCGCCGGGACGGGGGCACAGATACGCAGTATTTT. This codes for CASSRRDGGTDTQYF.

The J gene is TRBJ1-5, the V gene TRBV6-2 or TRBV6-3; 8 nucleotides line up with TRBD1. The CDR3 spans 14 residues. Trimming took 6 bases from V and 7 from J; bases not matched to a gene: 8. CDR1 is MNHEY, CDR2 SVGEGT, per germline. CDR3 in amino acids: CASSRGQEYQPQHF. In DNA form, the CDR3 reads TGTGCCAGCAGCCGGGGACAGGAATACCAGCCCCAGCATTTT.

This chain links TRBV6-1 with TRBJ1-4; D call uncertain. Per the germline V gene, CDR1 is MNHNS and CDR2 is SASEGT. The CDR3 is 16 residues long. Trimming left V 5 bases short and J 0 bases short, with 13 bases between. Here the CDR3 DNA reads TGTGCCAGCAGTCCTCCCTCTTGGGCAACTAATGAAAAACTGTTTTTT. Amino acids: CASSPPSWATNEKLFF.

V usage is TRBV7-9 and J usage is TRBJ1-3; TRBD1 matches 8 bases. Germline V gene sequence: CDR1 SEHNR, CDR2 FQNEAQ (reference sequence). Unmatched junction bases numbered 8, after V lost 6 bases and J lost 7 bases. The CDR3 has 14 residues. The CDR3 loop reads CASRATTGGNTIYF. The CDR3 bases are TGTGCCAGCAGAGCAACCACAGGGGGTAACACCATATATTTT.

This clonotype was counted between two and nine times. The chain recombines TRBV6-2 or TRBV6-3 with TRBJ1-4, with TRBD1 as a possible D gene (6 bases). Trimming pared 9 bases from V and 8 bases from J, leaving 16 bases between. The germline V gene encodes CDR1 MNHEY and CDR2 SVGEGT. The CDR3 consists of 13 residues. CDR3 sequence reads: CASTAGDVEKLFF. In nucleotides, the CDR3 is TGTGCCAGTACGGCAGGGGACGTAGAAAAACTGTTTTTT.

The chain couples TRBV5-6 to TRBJ1-2; D is unclear. This CDR3 spans 14 amino acids. Between the trimmed V and J ends, which lost 4 bases and 8 bases, there was a span of 18 bases. The V gene's germline CDR1 is SGHDT and CDR2 YYEEEE. The CDR3 loop reads CASSPTGMAGGYTF. The CDR3 DNA reads as TGTGCCAGCAGCCCCACGGGAATGGCGGGGGGCTACACCTTC. Supplemented by reference TRBV5-6 and TRBJ1-2, the full variable domain reads DAGVTQSPTHLIKTRGQQVTLRCSPKSGHDTVSWYQQALGQGPQFIFQYYEEEERQRGNFPDRFSGHQFPNYSSELNVNALLLGDSALYLCASSPTGMAGGYTFGSGTRLTVV.